What follows describes a single T cell receptor beta chain. The entry originates in a study of blood T cell repertoires in COVID-19. Germline assignment: CDR1 MDHEN and CDR2 SYDVKM. The CDR3 sequence is 15 residues long. V lost 5 bases to trimming and J lost 7 bases; unmatched junction nucleotides: 11. The data were produced by immunoSEQ multiplex PCR, yet TCRdb's version contains in-frame clones alone and is incomplete. Among roughly 570,000 clones listed, around 90% were seen once. Sequenced: peripheral blood. The TCR was taken from a woman between 50 and 59 years old with COVID-19, enrolled during active disease. The V and J genes are TRBV28 and TRBJ1-2; TRBD1 agrees at 9 bases. CDR3 region: CASSPGTGSRSGYTF. CDR3 nucleotide sequence: TGTGCCAGCAGTCCAGGGACAGGGTCGAGGTCTGGCTACACCTTC.